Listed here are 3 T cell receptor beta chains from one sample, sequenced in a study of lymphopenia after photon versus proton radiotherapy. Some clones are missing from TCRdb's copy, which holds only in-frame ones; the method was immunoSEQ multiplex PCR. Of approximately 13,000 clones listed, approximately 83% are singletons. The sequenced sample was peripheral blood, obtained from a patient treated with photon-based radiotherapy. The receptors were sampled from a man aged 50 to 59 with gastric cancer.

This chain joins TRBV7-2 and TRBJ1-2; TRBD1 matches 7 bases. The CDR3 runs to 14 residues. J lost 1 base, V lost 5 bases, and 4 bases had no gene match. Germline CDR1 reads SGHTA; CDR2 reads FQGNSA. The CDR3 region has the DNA TGTGCCAGCAGCGTAGACAGGGTTAACTATGGCTACACCTTC. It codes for CASSVDRVNYGYTF.

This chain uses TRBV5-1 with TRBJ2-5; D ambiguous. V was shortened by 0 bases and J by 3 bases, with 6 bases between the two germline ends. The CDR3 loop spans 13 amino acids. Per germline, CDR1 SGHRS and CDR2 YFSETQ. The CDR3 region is CASSLEPEETQYF. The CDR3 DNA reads TGCGCCAGCAGCTTGGAACCAGAAGAGACCCAGTACTTC.

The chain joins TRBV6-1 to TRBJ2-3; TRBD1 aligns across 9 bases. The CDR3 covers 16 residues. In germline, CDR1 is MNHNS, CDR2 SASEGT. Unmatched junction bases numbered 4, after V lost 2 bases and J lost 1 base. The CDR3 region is CASSETRTGGTDTQYF. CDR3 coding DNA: TGTGCCAGCAGTGAAACCCGGACAGGGGGCACAGATACGCAGTATTTT.